This T cell receptor (beta chain) derives from a study of response to subunit inactivated influenza vaccine. Study conclusions and caveats: Authors suggested few new T cells are recruited by each seasonal influenza vaccination.

From the RT-PCR reads, TCRdb called clonotypes with MiXCR, one entry per CDR3 protein. The sample carries about 800,000 distinct CDR3 sequences, less than 25% recorded once. This CDR3 has 13 residues. Germline CDR1 reads ENHRY; CDR2 reads SYGVKD. Trimming took off 3 bases at V and 5 bases at J, with 7 bases between the two ends. The table lists this clonotype with a few counts. Antigen: not known. This clonotype was sampled from a man between 50 and 59 years old who received an inactivated influenza vaccine. The V call is TRBV10-3, the J call TRBJ1-4; the D is unclear. Sequenced here: PBMCs from blood, sampled 4 to 6 days after vaccination. CDR3 nucleotides: TGTGCCATCAGTGACAGTAGGAATGAAAAACTGTTTTTT. It translates to CAISDSRNEKLFF.